The present TCR beta chain was sequenced within a study of blood T cells in healthy people across ages. There were at least 6 micrograms of total RNA extracted from every sample. General study findings and limits: The authors considered diversity estimates from one million T cells to be underestimates.

As to this clonotype: Its specificity is unknown.

Trimming removed 3 bases from V and 8 bases from J, with 16 bases in between. Per germline, CDR1 SQVTM and CDR2 ANQGSEA. CDR3 length: 13 amino acids. A J-beta primer mix and a sample-barcoded 5' primer were used in a second PCR of about 7 to 12 cycles. A minimum of 3 million CDR3-containing paired-end reads was obtained for each sample. TCRdb reprocessed the 5' RACE reads with MiXCR, giving one entry per CDR3 protein. The sample holds more than 1,400,000 distinct CDR3 sequences; about 43% are singletons and the top ten take around 8%. The chain joins TRBV29-1 to TRBJ1-2, with no clear D. This TCR was recovered from a woman aged 18-29 years in good health. The sequenced material came from blood. The CDR3 DNA sequence: TGCAGCGTTGAGAGGGCCCCGGGAAGCGGCTACACCTTC. Translated, it gives CSVERAPGSGYTF. Full variable domain (missing parts from reference TRBV29-1 and TRBJ1-2): SAVISQKPSRDICQRGTSLTIQCQVDSQVTMMFWYRQQPGQSLTLIATANQGSEATYESGFVIDKFPISRPNLTFSTLTVSNMSPEDSSIYLCSVERAPGSGYTFGSGTRLTVV.